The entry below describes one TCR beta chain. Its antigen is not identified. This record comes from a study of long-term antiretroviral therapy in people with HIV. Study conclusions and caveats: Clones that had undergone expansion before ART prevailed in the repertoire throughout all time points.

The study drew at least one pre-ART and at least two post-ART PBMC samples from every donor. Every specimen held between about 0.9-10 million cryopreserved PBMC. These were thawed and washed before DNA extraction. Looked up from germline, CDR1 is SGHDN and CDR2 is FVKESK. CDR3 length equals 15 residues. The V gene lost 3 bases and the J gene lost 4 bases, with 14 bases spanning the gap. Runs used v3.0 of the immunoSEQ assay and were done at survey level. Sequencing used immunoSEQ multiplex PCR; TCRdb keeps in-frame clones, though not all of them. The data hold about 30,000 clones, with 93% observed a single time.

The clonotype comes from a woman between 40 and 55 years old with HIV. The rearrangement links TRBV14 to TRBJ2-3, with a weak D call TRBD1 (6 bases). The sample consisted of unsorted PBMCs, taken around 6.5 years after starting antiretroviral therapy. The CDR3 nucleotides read TGTGCCAGCAGCCAGCAGGGGCCGTGGGCAGATACGCAGTATTTT. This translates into CASSQQGPWADTQYF.